This is a list of T cell receptor beta chains from one sample in a study of a mutant IDH1 vaccine in newly diagnosed glioma. Antigen specificity for these receptors is unknown. Only in-frame clones appear in the TCRdb table, and some are missing; sequencing was by immunoSEQ multiplex PCR. The profile covers around 25,000 clones, with over 65% appearing a single time and about 9.4% taken by the ten largest. This specimen consisted of PBMCs, obtained from a glioma patient whose treatment included an IDH1 peptide vaccine. The receptors originated from a young woman with glioma. Both conserved end residues are trimmed from each CDR3. The order of the fields is V gene, J gene, CDR3 protein.

TRBV7-2	TRBJ1-2	ACSPPGTNYGYT
TRBV10-3	TRBJ1-5	AISPGQSNQPQH
TRBV29-1	TRBJ2-1	SVESSDRGLNEQF
TRBV6-5	TRBJ1-1	ASSYGAGMRTEAF
TRBV5-8	TRBJ1-5	ASSLDLGSNQPQH
TRBV20-1	TRBJ2-5	SARQGETQY
TRBV19	TRBJ1-1	ASSIEGTGAFTEAF
TRBV28	TRBJ2-3	ASSFRRLAGAHTQY
TRBV5-4	TRBJ2-5	ASSLGGNLAQETQY
TRBV4-2	TRBJ1-6	ASSQVTNSPLH
TRBV6-1	TRBJ2-3	ASSELGGGASDTQY
TRBV19	TRBJ2-2	ASSPARDSFRELF